These 26 T cell receptor beta chains share one sample of origin, sequenced in a study of T cells in localized non-small cell lung cancer. Libraries were prepared by immunoSEQ multiplex PCR; TCRdb keeps only in-frame clonotypes and omits some of them. The repertoire consists of 45,000 to 70,000 clones, with 86% occurring once and the leading ten covering 4.5% to 5.5%. The starting material was peripheral blood, obtained before any cancer treatment. These TCRs come from a woman aged 40 to 75 with stage I lung adenocarcinoma.

The sample holds one count of this clone. The chain uses TRBV15 and TRBJ2-7; D is uncertain. From germline, CDR1 is LNHNV and CDR2 YYDKDF (reference sequence). The V end lost 9 bases, the J end lost 0 bases, and 15 bases lay between the germline ends. This CDR3 spans 14 amino acids. DNA of the CDR3: TGTGCCACGGGCAGCTCCTCCCTCTCCTACGAGCAGTACTTC. This encodes CATGSSSLSYEQYF.

This sequence joins TRBV27 and TRBJ2-3, with 8 nucleotides matching TRBD2. Germline V gives CDR1 MNHEY, CDR2 SMNVEV (reference sequence). J was trimmed by 4 bases and V by 3 bases; bases with no gene match: 6. The CDR3 is 15 amino acids. CDR3 loop: CASSFWSGGSDTQYF. The CDR3 coding sequence is TGTGCCAGCAGTTTTTGGAGCGGGGGTTCAGATACGCAGTATTTT.

The V and J genes are TRBV9 and TRBJ1-1; D remains ambiguous. Germline lookup yields CDR1 SGDLS and CDR2 YYNGEE. The CDR3 runs to 12 residues. Trimming left V 4 bases short and J 5 bases short, with 9 bases between. In nucleotides, the CDR3 is TGTGCCAGCAGCCTCATGGGGACTGAAGCTTTCTTT. Translating it yields CASSLMGTEAFF.

V and J are TRBV27 and TRBJ1-6; unclear D gene. The length of the CDR3 is 12 residues. Germline V gene data show CDR1 as MNHEY and CDR2 as SMNVEV (reference sequence). Deletions cut 3 bases from V and 9 bases from J, with 6 bases between. CDR3 DNA: TGTGCCAGCAGTTTCGGCCTTTCACCCCTCCACTTT. This translates into CASSFGLSPLHF.

The J gene is TRBJ1-5, the V gene TRBV9; D perhaps matches TRBD1 (6 bases). CDR3 length equals 15 residues. The V end was cut by 3 bases, the J end by 0 bases, with 10 bases between. The germline V gene has CDR1 SGDLS and CDR2 YYNGEE. Here the CDR3 DNA reads TGTGCCAGCAGCGCATCGGGACATAGCAATCAGCCCCAGCATTTT. Its protein product is CASSASGHSNQPQHF.

The chain has TRBV18 and TRBJ2-7; D possibly corresponds to TRBD2 (5 bases). The CDR3 sequence is 15 residues long. Germline assignment: CDR1 KGHSH and CDR2 LQKENI. Trimming took 0 bases from V and 7 from J, leaving 16 bases between them. The CDR3 region is CASSPPAGLLMEQYF. CDR3 DNA: TGTGCCAGCTCACCACCGGCGGGCCTCCTAATGGAGCAGTACTTC.

This clone was seen more than once but under ten times. The chain recombines TRBV2 with TRBJ1-6, with D hard to call. The CDR3 is 12 residues long. Germline lookup yields CDR1 SNHLY and CDR2 FYNNEI. The germline V and J ends were trimmed by 7 bases and 9 bases, with 10 bases remaining between them. CDR3 protein: CASTGEPSPLHF. The CDR3 nucleotides are TGTGCCAGCACGGGTGAGCCTTCACCCCTCCACTTT.

The chain combines TRBV5-1 with TRBJ2-3; 9 bases align to TRBD1. J was trimmed by 1 base and V by 4 bases; bases with no gene match: 13. Looked up from germline, CDR1 is SGHRS and CDR2 is YFSETQ. CDR3 length: 18 residues. This CDR3 reads CASSPDRGTGWGTDTQYF. CDR3 nucleotides: TGCGCCAGCAGCCCGGACAGGGGAACGGGGTGGGGCACAGATACGCAGTATTTT.

The J gene is TRBJ1-1, the V gene TRBV29-1, with TRBD1 matching 11 bases. Germline CDR1 SQVTM, CDR2 ANQGSEA. CDR3 length: 17 amino acids. The junction had 9 bases not matched to a gene; V was cut back by 3 bases and J by 0 bases. CDR3 coding DNA: TGCAGCGTTGACCGGAGGGGACAGGGGGGAATGAACACTGAAGCTTTCTTT. Amino acids: CSVDRRGQGGMNTEAFF.

The chain recombines TRBV20-1 with TRBJ1-2; 9 bases are a match to TRBD1. CDR3 length: 11 residues. CDR1 is DFQATT and CDR2 is SNEGSKA in the germline V gene (reference sequence). V shed 3 bases, J shed 13 bases, and the junction held 6 bases outside the gene matches. The DNA of the CDR3 is TGCAGTGCTAGTTTTGGGGACAGGGTCACCTTC. Protein: CSASFGDRVTF.

This clone showed up just once. The chain uses TRBV7-8 and TRBJ1-1; D possibly corresponds to TRBD1 (5 bases). The CDR3 length is 17 residues. The V gene's germline CDR1 is SGHVS and CDR2 FQNEAQ. Trimming removed 5 bases from V and 3 bases from J, with 22 bases in between. The CDR3 here is CASSPRGAGFRDTEAFF. In DNA, the CDR3 is TGTGCCAGCAGCCCGAGAGGGGCCGGTTTTAGAGACACTGAAGCTTTCTTT.

This clone is labeled as medium-sized. This sequence joins TRBV9 and TRBJ2-5; maybe TRBD1 (6 bases). CDR1 is SGDLS, CDR2 YYNGEE, per germline. Trimming cost V 3 bases and J 1 base, with 13 bases left between them. The CDR3 runs to 15 residues. The DNA for the CDR3 is TGTGCCAGCAGCGACCCGAGGACAGTCCAAGAGACCCAGTACTTC. Translating it yields CASSDPRTVQETQYF.

The chain is built from TRBV21-1 and TRBJ1-2. TRBV21-1 is labeled a pseudogene. This CDR3 has 13 residues. In nucleotides, the CDR3 is TGTGCCAGGGAAGAGGGCAGGCGTTATGGCTACACCTTC. Residues: CAREEGRRYGYTF.

This chain joins TRBV7-9 and TRBJ2-5; D unresolved. This CDR3 has 15 residues. V lost 0 bases and J 5 bases, leaving 13 bases between the germline ends. CDR1 is SEHNR, CDR2 FQNEAQ, per germline (reference sequence). The CDR3, as DNA: TGTGCCAGCAGCTTAGCGAGCGACACAACGGAGACCCAGTACTTC. Encoded protein: CASSLASDTTETQYF.

The gene calls are TRBV6-5 and TRBJ2-7, with TRBD1 as a possible D gene (5 bases). Germline CDR1 is MNHEY and CDR2 is SVGAGI. Trimming left V 0 bases short and J 0 bases short, with 6 bases between. The CDR3 sequence is 14 residues long. CDR3 in amino acids: CASSYSTDSYEQYF. Here the CDR3 DNA reads TGTGCCAGCAGTTACTCGACAGACTCCTACGAGCAGTACTTC.

CDR3 protein: CASSLLLNEQFF. In nucleotides, the CDR3 is TGCGCCAGCAGCTTGTTGTTGAATGAGCAGTTCTTC. The chain couples TRBV5-1 to TRBJ2-1; unclear D gene. The CDR3 extends over 12 amino acids. Germline V CDR1 and CDR2: SGHRS, YFSETQ. The ends were cut back, 1 base at V and 7 bases at J, with 6 bases in the middle.

V is TRBV28 and J is TRBJ1-6; TRBD1 is a possible D gene (6 bases). CDR1 is MDHEN and CDR2 is SYDVKM in the germline V gene. The V end lost 7 bases, the J end lost 5 bases, and 18 bases lay between the germline ends. CDR3 length: 16 amino acids. The DNA of the CDR3 is TGTGCCAGCAAGGGGGACACCTTAGGGCATAATTCACCCCTCCACTTT. Residues: CASKGDTLGHNSPLHF. Full variable domain (outside the CDR3, taken from reference TRBV28 and TRBJ1-6): DVKVTQSSRYLVKRTGEKVFLECVQDMDHENMFWYRQDPGLGLRLIYFSYDVKMKEKGDIPEGYSVSREKKERFSLILESASTNQTSMYLCASKGDTLGHNSPLHFGNGTRLTVT.

V gene TRBV6-1 combines with J gene TRBJ2-7; no clear D gene. Germline CDR1 reads MNHNS; CDR2 reads SASEGT. There are 12 residues in the CDR3. Trimming removed 8 bases from V and 0 bases from J, with 8 bases in between. The CDR3 loop reads CASWKASYEQYF. The DNA of the CDR3 is TGTGCCAGCTGGAAGGCCTCCTACGAGCAGTACTTC.

This clone was picked up a small number of times. V gene TRBV6-4 combines with J gene TRBJ2-2, with TRBD2 identical over 7 bases. CDR1 MRHNA and CDR2 SNTAGT come from the germline V gene. J gave up 3 bases and V 0 bases, and 4 bases lay outside the gene matches. CDR3 length: 16 residues. CDR3 region: CASSDSGGGHTGELFF. DNA for the CDR3: TGTGCCAGCAGTGACTCGGGGGGGGGACACACCGGGGAGCTGTTTTTT.

The chain uses TRBV9 and TRBJ1-3, with D tentatively TRBD1 (5 bases). V lost 3 bases and J lost 0, with 16 bases in between. The CDR3 has 17 residues. The germline CDR1 and CDR2 sequences are SGDLS and YYNGEE. The CDR3 nucleotides are TGTGCCAGCAGCGCCTCCGGGACGGCTTTCTCTGGAAACACCATATATTTT. It codes for CASSASGTAFSGNTIYF.

V gene TRBV7-9 combines with J gene TRBJ2-7; D not resolved. This CDR3 region has 12 residues. Looked up from germline, CDR1 is SEHNR and CDR2 is FQNEAQ (reference sequence). Trimming shortened V by 5 bases and J by 4 bases, and 9 bases separated the two germline ends. CDR3 protein: CASSPDKYEQYF. The CDR3 bases are TGTGCCAGCAGCCCAGACAAGTACGAGCAGTACTTC.

The chain is built from TRBV27 and TRBJ1-2; 10 nucleotides match TRBD1. The CDR3 is 16 residues long. Unmatched junction bases numbered 7, after V lost 4 bases and J lost 2 bases. Germline CDR1 is MNHEY and CDR2 is SMNVEV (reference sequence). CDR3 coding DNA: TGTGCCAGCAGTTCTTACTTGGGACAGGGGAACTATGGCTACACCTTC. Its protein product is CASSSYLGQGNYGYTF.

V usage is TRBV30 and J usage is TRBJ1-1; D unclear. The CDR3 is 13 amino acids. The germline V gene has CDR1 GTSNPN and CDR2 SVGIG (reference sequence). V lost 1 base to trimming and J lost 3 bases, with 9 bases between them. The CDR3 region is CAWSAERDTEAFF. CDR3 nucleotides: TGTGCCTGGAGTGCCGAAAGAGACACTGAAGCTTTCTTT.

This sequence joins TRBV13 and TRBJ2-7, with TRBD1 matching 8 bases. This CDR3 comprises 15 residues. The germline gives CDR1 PRHDT, CDR2 FYEKMQ (reference sequence). V lost 1 base to trimming and J lost 1 base; unmatched junction nucleotides: 3. The CDR3 region is CASSLVGQGSYEQYF. The CDR3 DNA is TGTGCCAGCAGCTTAGTCGGACAGGGTTCCTACGAGCAGTACTTC. Using reference TRBV13 and TRBJ2-7 for the parts outside the CDR3, the full variable domain is AAGVIQSPRHLIKEKRETATLKCYPIPRHDTVYWYQQGPGQDPQFLISFYEKMQSDKGSIPDRFSAQQFSDYHSELNMSSLELGDSALYFCASSLVGQGSYEQYFGPGTRLTVT.

The rearrangement links TRBV6-5 to TRBJ1-6; D remains ambiguous. CDR1 is MNHEY and CDR2 is SVGAGI in the germline V gene. The V and J ends lost 7 bases and 5 bases respectively, with 15 bases between them. CDR3 length: 15 amino acids. The CDR3 loop is CASKIGQIDNSPLHF. The CDR3 nucleotides are TGTGCCAGCAAGATCGGCCAGATTGATAATTCACCCCTCCACTTT.

The V gene is TRBV18, the J gene TRBJ1-5; 8 bases line up with TRBD1. Per the germline V gene, CDR1 is KGHSH and CDR2 is LQKENI. J gave up 5 bases and V 4 bases, and 7 bases lay outside the gene matches. CDR3 length: 15 residues. The CDR3 nucleotides are TGTGCCAGCTCACTGGGACAGGCTCATGATCAGCCCCAGCATTTT. It yields the protein CASSLGQAHDQPQHF.